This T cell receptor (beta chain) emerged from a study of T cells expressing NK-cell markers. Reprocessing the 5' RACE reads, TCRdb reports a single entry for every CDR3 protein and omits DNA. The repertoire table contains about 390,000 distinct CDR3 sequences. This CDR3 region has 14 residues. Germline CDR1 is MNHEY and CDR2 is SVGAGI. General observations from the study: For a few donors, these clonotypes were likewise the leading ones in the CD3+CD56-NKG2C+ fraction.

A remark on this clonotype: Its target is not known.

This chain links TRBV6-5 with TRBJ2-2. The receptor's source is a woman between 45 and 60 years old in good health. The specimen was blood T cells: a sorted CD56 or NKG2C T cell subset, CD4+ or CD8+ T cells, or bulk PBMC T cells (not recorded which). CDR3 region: CASSYSSDTGELFF.